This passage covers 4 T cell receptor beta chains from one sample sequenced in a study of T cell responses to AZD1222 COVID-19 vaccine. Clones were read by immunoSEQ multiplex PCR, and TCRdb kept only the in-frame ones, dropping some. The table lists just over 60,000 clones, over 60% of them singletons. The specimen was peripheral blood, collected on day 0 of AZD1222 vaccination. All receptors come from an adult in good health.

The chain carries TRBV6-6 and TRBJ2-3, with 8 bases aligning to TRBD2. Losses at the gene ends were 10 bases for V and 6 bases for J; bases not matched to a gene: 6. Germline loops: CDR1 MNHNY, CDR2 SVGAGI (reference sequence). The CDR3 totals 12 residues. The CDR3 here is CATKSGSDTQYF. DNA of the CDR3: TGTGCCACCAAAAGCGGGAGCGATACGCAGTATTTT.

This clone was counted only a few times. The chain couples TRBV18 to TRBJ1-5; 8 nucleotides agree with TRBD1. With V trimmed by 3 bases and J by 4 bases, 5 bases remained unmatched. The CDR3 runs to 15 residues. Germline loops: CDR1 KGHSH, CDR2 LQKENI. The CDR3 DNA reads TGTGCCAGCTCACCCAATCGACAGGGGAATCAGCCCCAGCATTTT. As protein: CASSPNRQGNQPQHF.

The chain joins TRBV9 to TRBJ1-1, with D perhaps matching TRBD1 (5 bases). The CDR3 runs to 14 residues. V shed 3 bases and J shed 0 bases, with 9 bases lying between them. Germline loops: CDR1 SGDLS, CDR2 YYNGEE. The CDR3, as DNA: TGTGCCAGCAGCGAGAAGGGGATGAACACTGAAGCTTTCTTT. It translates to CASSEKGMNTEAFF.

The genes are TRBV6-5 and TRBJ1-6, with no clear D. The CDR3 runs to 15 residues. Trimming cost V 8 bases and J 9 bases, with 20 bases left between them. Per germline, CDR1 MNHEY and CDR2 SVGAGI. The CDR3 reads CASREMGAWTSPLHF. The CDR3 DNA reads TGTGCCAGCCGGGAGATGGGCGCATGGACTTCACCCCTCCACTTT.